Following are 29 T cell receptor beta chains from one sample sequenced in a study of beta chain features in type 1 diabetes. Study conclusions and caveats: TCRB CDR3s were moderately but significantly shorter in Type 1 diabetes patients in all four CD4+ subsets.

Their recognized antigens are unknown. Every isolated RNA sample was fully reverse transcribed, so sequencing captured expressed TCRB transcripts. Data came from immunoSEQ multiplex PCR; TCRdb stores just in-frame clones and leaves some out. The data contain 250,000 to 300,000 clones, roughly a quarter of them singletons. The specimen sequenced was naive CD4+ T cells from blood. The source of these receptors is a woman aged 30 to 39 with type 1 diabetes.

The chain combines TRBV11-2 with TRBJ2-5, with 13 bases identical to TRBD2. This CDR3 is built from 16 residues. Germline values: CDR1 SGHAT, CDR2 FQNNGV. V shed 5 bases and J 5 bases; nucleotides not matched to a gene: 8. CDR3 sequence (DNA): TGTGCCAGCAGCCGAACTAGCGGGAGGGCCGGGGAGACCCAGTACTTC. Protein sequence: CASSRTSGRAGETQYF.

The chain couples TRBV19 to TRBJ1-5; possible D gene TRBD1, 5 bases. The CDR3 totals 14 residues. Germline values: CDR1 LNHDA, CDR2 SQIVND (reference sequence). Trimming removed 7 bases at V and 2 bases at J, with 12 bases between. The CDR3 DNA reads TGTGCCAGTACCATCCTGGGGCGCAATCAGCCCCAGCATTTT. This encodes CASTILGRNQPQHF.

This chain joins TRBV28 and TRBJ2-7; perhaps TRBD1 as D (5 bases). Trimming left V 6 bases short and J 4 bases short, with 10 bases between. CDR1 is MDHEN and CDR2 is SYDVKM in the germline V gene. The CDR3 has 12 residues. CDR3 sequence (DNA): TGTGCCAGCAGCCGGACATTTTACGAGCAGTACTTC. Amino acid sequence: CASSRTFYEQYF.

The chain uses TRBV5-1 and TRBJ1-1; no reliable D call. The CDR3 loop spans 11 amino acids. Trimming cost V 7 bases and J 3 bases, with 7 bases left between them. CDR1 is SGHRS, CDR2 YFSETQ, per germline. This CDR3 is CASSRDTEAFF. Written as DNA, the CDR3 is TGCGCCAGCTCCCGGGACACTGAAGCTTTCTTT.

The V call is TRBV7-3, the J call TRBJ2-1, with a weak D call TRBD1 (6 bases). This CDR3 is 15 amino acids long. V was clipped by 6 bases and J by 1 base, with 13 bases between them. Looked up from germline, CDR1 is SGHTA and CDR2 is FQGTGA. The CDR3 region has the DNA TGTGCCAGCAGTCAGGACAGTGCATCCTACAATGAGCAGTTCTTC. Residues: CASSQDSASYNEQFF.

The chain has TRBV4-1 and TRBJ1-2; D remains ambiguous. V shed 2 bases and J shed 0 bases, with 13 bases lying between them. This CDR3 is 16 amino acids long. Germline CDR1 is MGHRA and CDR2 is YSYEKL. Here the CDR3 reads CASSQSDTFSNYGYTF. CDR3 nucleotides: TGCGCCAGCAGCCAATCCGACACCTTCTCTAACTATGGCTACACCTTC.

The chain is built from TRBV30 and TRBJ2-3; TRBD2 aligns across 8 bases. The CDR3 runs 14 residues. The germline V gene encodes CDR1 GTSNPN and CDR2 SVGIG (reference sequence). Germline trimming cut 7 bases from V and 0 bases from J; bases unmatched to any gene: 6. The CDR3 protein is CASSGGLSTDTQYF. As DNA, the CDR3 is TGTGCCTCGTCGGGGGGGCTGAGCACAGATACGCAGTATTTT.

The rearrangement joins TRBV9 to TRBJ2-3; 15 bases fit TRBD2. Germline CDR1 and CDR2: SGDLS and YYNGEE. V lost 3 bases and J lost 4; bases outside the gene matches: 6. This CDR3 is built from 17 residues. The CDR3 protein is CASSAGTSGRWADTQYF. In DNA form, the CDR3 reads TGTGCCAGCAGCGCCGGGACTAGCGGGAGGTGGGCAGATACGCAGTATTTT.

This clone has a handful of counts. V usage is TRBV5-1 and J usage is TRBJ2-4; 9 nucleotides line up with TRBD2. V shed 4 bases and J 5 bases; nucleotides not matched to a gene: 4. CDR3 length: 14 residues. Germline CDR1 and CDR2: SGHRS and YFSETQ. The CDR3 nucleotides are TGCGCCAGCAGCCTTCGGACTAGCGAAAACATTCAGTACTTC. Translated, it gives CASSLRTSENIQYF.

The chain is built from TRBV7-8 and TRBJ1-2; maybe TRBD1 (6 bases). This CDR3 has 17 residues. Trimming took 3 bases from V and 4 from J, leaving 21 bases between them. Germline V gene sequence: CDR1 SGHVS, CDR2 FQNEAQ. This chain's CDR3 is CASSLTWVGQGTYGYTF. The CDR3 DNA reads as TGTGCCAGCAGCTTGACTTGGGTGGGTCAGGGGACCTATGGCTACACCTTC.

The chain has TRBV5-1 and TRBJ2-3, with TRBD1 identical over 8 bases. The junction had 4 bases not matched to a gene; V was cut back by 3 bases and J by 1 base. Germline CDR1 reads SGHRS; CDR2 reads YFSETQ. The CDR3 has 15 amino acids. This CDR3 reads CASSSTGVGTDTQYF. CDR3 DNA sequence: TGCGCCAGCAGCTCGACAGGGGTAGGCACAGATACGCAGTATTTT.

Only a few counts were recorded for this clone. The J gene is TRBJ2-1, the V gene TRBV11-2; TRBD2 matches at 11 bases. With 5 bases clipped from V and 6 bases from J, the junction kept 6 bases outside the gene matches. This CDR3 spans 15 amino acids. Looked up from germline, CDR1 is SGHAT and CDR2 is FQNNGV. The CDR3 sequence is CASSNTSGRGNEQFF. Here the CDR3 DNA reads TGTGCCAGCAGCAATACTAGCGGGAGAGGCAATGAGCAGTTCTTC.

The chain has TRBV4-1 and TRBJ2-5, with D perhaps TRBD2 (6 bases). This CDR3 is 16 amino acids long. V lost 4 bases and J 5 bases, leaving 20 bases between the germline ends. Germline V gene sequence: CDR1 MGHRA, CDR2 YSYEKL. The DNA for the CDR3 is TGCGCCAGCAGCCCGAGGTCCGTACTAGCTGAGGAGACCCAGTACTTC. Translated: CASSPRSVLAEETQYF.

The V call is TRBV29-1, the J call TRBJ2-1; unclear D gene. The CDR3 has 12 amino acids. Germline V gene data show CDR1 as SQVTM and CDR2 as ANQGSEA. Trimming took 5 bases from V and 4 from J, leaving 9 bases between them. CDR3 region: CSVTQSYNEQFF. Here the CDR3 DNA reads TGCAGCGTTACGCAGTCTTACAATGAGCAGTTCTTC.

The rearrangement uses TRBV6-1 and TRBJ1-5, with D possibly TRBD1 on 5 matching bases. The CDR3 contains 13 residues. CDR1 MNHNS and CDR2 SASEGT come from the germline V gene. Trimming removed 6 bases from V and 2 bases from J, with 8 bases in between. CDR3: CASSGGGNQPQHF. The CDR3 nucleotides read TGTGCCAGCAGCGGGGGGGGCAATCAGCCCCAGCATTTT.

The chain combines TRBV25-1 with TRBJ2-2; D is possibly TRBD2 (6 bases). CDR3 length equals 13 residues. Looked up from germline, CDR1 is MGHDK and CDR2 is SYGVNS. V lost 8 bases to trimming and J lost 6 bases, with 13 bases between them. CDR3 in DNA: TGTGCCAGCGCCAGACTAGTCGCCGGGGAGCTGTTTTTT. It specifies CASARLVAGELFF.

There are a few counts of this clone. The genes are TRBV2 and TRBJ2-3; unclear D gene. Per the germline V gene, CDR1 is SNHLY and CDR2 is FYNNEI. This CDR3 has 15 amino acids. V was pared by 0 bases and J by 0 bases, with 7 bases between. CDR3 nucleotides: TGTGCCAGCAGTGAAGCGCGGTTTAGCACAGATACGCAGTATTTT. Its translation: CASSEARFSTDTQYF.

This clone has more than one count but fewer than ten. The V and J genes are TRBV2 and TRBJ2-5; TRBD2 agrees at 9 bases. V lost 7 bases to trimming and J lost 4 bases; unmatched junction nucleotides: 7. The V gene's germline CDR1 is SNHLY and CDR2 FYNNEI. The CDR3 is 14 residues long. CDR3: CASNGLARVETQYF. In DNA form, the CDR3 reads TGTGCCAGCAATGGACTAGCGCGGGTAGAGACCCAGTACTTC.

This chain links TRBV25-1 with TRBJ2-3; D perhaps matches TRBD2 (6 bases). V lost 5 bases, J lost 6 bases, and 15 bases lay in between. The CDR3 covers 14 residues. Germline CDR1 reads MGHDK; CDR2 reads SYGVNS. This CDR3 is CASSSVRAGDTQYF. The DNA of the CDR3 is TGTGCCAGCAGTTCAGTCAGGGCGGGGGATACGCAGTATTTT.

V is TRBV29-1 and J is TRBJ2-3, with 10 nucleotides matching TRBD2. Trimming cost V 6 bases and J 1 base; bases outside gene matches: 7. The CDR3 covers 15 residues. Germline loops: CDR1 SQVTM, CDR2 ANQGSEA. CDR3 amino acids: CSVTGLAGGTDTQYF. CDR3 DNA sequence: TGCAGCGTGACGGGGCTAGCGGGGGGCACAGATACGCAGTATTTT.

CDR3 DNA sequence: TGTGCCATCGGACAGGGCGGAGAGACCCAGTACTTC. Translated, it gives CAIGQGGETQYF. The genes are TRBV27 and TRBJ2-5, with TRBD1 identical over 8 bases. This CDR3 is built from 12 residues. CDR1 and CDR2 (germline): MNHEY, SMNVEV (reference sequence). V gave up 10 bases and J gave up 4 bases; unmatched junction bases: 5.

The genes are TRBV30 and TRBJ1-1; D may be TRBD1 (6 bases). With 5 bases removed from V and 6 bases from J, the gap between germline ends came to 19 bases. There are 14 residues in the CDR3. Germline V gene lookup returns CDR1 GTSNPN and CDR2 SVGIG (reference sequence). The CDR3, as DNA: TGTGCCTGGTCACCCGAGGCCAGGGGTGCTGAAGCTTTCTTT. This sequence encodes CAWSPEARGAEAFF.

The rearrangement joins TRBV18 to TRBJ1-1; D might be TRBD1 (5 bases). The V gene's germline CDR1 is KGHSH and CDR2 LQKENI. V was clipped by 2 bases and J by 3 bases, with 7 bases between them. This CDR3 has 13 amino acids. Here the CDR3 DNA reads TGTGCCAGCTCACCAAGGGGATACACTGAAGCTTTCTTT. The encoded protein is CASSPRGYTEAFF.

The chain has TRBV19 and TRBJ2-3; D may be TRBD2 (5 bases). V was trimmed by 1 base and J by 4 bases, leaving 15 bases between them. Germline CDR1 and CDR2: LNHDA and SQIVND (reference sequence). This CDR3 region has 16 residues. The CDR3, as DNA: TGTGCCAGTAGTATAGGGCCGGGCGGCGGGTCAGATACGCAGTATTTT. Translating gives CASSIGPGGGSDTQYF.

The V gene is TRBV5-1, the J gene TRBJ2-5, with 7 bases that match TRBD1. Trimming cost V 1 base and J 3 bases; bases outside gene matches: 3. Germline CDR1 and CDR2: SGHRS and YFSETQ. The CDR3 is 14 amino acids. The CDR3 region is CASSLFTGEETQYF. In nucleotides, the CDR3 is TGCGCCAGCAGCTTGTTTACAGGGGAAGAGACCCAGTACTTC. Full variable domain (remainder filled in from reference TRBV5-1 and TRBJ2-5): KAGVTQTPRYLIKTRGQQVTLSCSPISGHRSVSWYQQTPGQGLQFLFEYFSETQRNKGNFPGRFSGRQFSNSRSEMNVSTLELGDSALYLCASSLFTGEETQYFGPGTRLLVL.

V usage is TRBV18 and J usage is TRBJ2-2; 13 nucleotides align to TRBD2. V lost 0 bases and J lost 5; bases outside the gene matches: 3. This CDR3 region has 17 residues. Germline V gene sequence: CDR1 KGHSH, CDR2 LQKENI. Here the CDR3 DNA reads TGTGCCAGCTCACCACCAGGACTAGCGGGAGTGACCGGGGAGCTGTTTTTT. Residues: CASSPPGLAGVTGELFF.

The genes are TRBV7-2 and TRBJ2-7, with a possible D match to TRBD1 (6 bases). V was shortened by 3 bases and J by 1 base, with 13 bases between the two germline ends. Germline V gene lookup returns CDR1 SGHTA and CDR2 FQGNSA. The CDR3 has 15 amino acids. The CDR3: CASSFPDSISYEQYF. Written as DNA, the CDR3 is TGTGCCAGCAGCTTCCCGGACAGCATTTCCTACGAGCAGTACTTC.

The J gene is TRBJ2-1, the V gene TRBV7-3, with D possibly TRBD2 on 6 matching bases. The germline gives CDR1 SGHTA, CDR2 FQGTGA. The V end lost 3 bases, the J end lost 9 bases, and 18 bases lay between the germline ends. The CDR3 is 15 residues long. CDR3 sequence reads: CASSLGRLGVAEQFF. CDR3 sequence (DNA): TGTGCCAGCAGCTTGGGGCGACTAGGGGTGGCTGAGCAGTTCTTC.

J is TRBJ2-7 and V is TRBV5-1, with a possible D match to TRBD1 (6 bases). Germline V gene sequence: CDR1 SGHRS, CDR2 YFSETQ. This CDR3 has 15 residues. V shed 0 bases and J shed 4 bases, with 14 bases lying between them. This CDR3 reads CASSLATGNLYEQYF. CDR3 in DNA: TGCGCCAGCAGCTTGGCTACAGGGAACCTTTACGAGCAGTACTTC.